Presented here are 26 T cell receptor beta chains from one specimen sequenced in a study of T cells in Graves' hyperthyroidism and ophthalmopathy. RNA transcripts yielded amplified TCR beta CDR3 regions. When the TCR CDR3 underwent first-round RT-PCR, the HTBI primer set was used. MiXCR, applied by TCRdb to the multiplex PCR reads, yields one record per CDR3 protein. The sample lists about 250,000 distinct CDR3 sequences; approximately 23% were seen once. Sequences were obtained from blood. These receptors all come from a woman in her forties with Graves' ophthalmopathy.

This clonotype was observed many times. This chain connects TRBV29-1 to TRBJ1-2; D not certain. The ends were cut back, 0 bases at V and 7 bases at J, with 12 bases in the middle. The CDR3 is 13 amino acids. The germline V gene encodes CDR1 SQVTM and CDR2 ANQGSEA. The CDR3 DNA is TGCAGCGTTGAAGACGCAGAGCGGGGTGGCTACACCTTC. It is translated as CSVEDAERGGYTF. The full variable domain, completed using reference TRBV29-1 and TRBJ1-2, is SAVISQKPSRDICQRGTSLTIQCQVDSQVTMMFWYRQQPGQSLTLIATANQGSEATYESGFVIDKFPISRPNLTFSTLTVSNMSPEDSSIYLCSVEDAERGGYTFGSGTRLTVV.

The chain couples TRBV24-1 to TRBJ2-6; 12 positions match TRBD1. V shed 4 bases and J 3 bases; nucleotides not matched to a gene: 9. The CDR3 length is 19 residues. Per germline, CDR1 KGHDR and CDR2 SFDVKD. DNA of the CDR3: TGTGCCACCAGTGACGGACCGGGACAGGGGGCCGGTGGGGCCAACGTCCTGACTTTC. Residues: CATSDGPGQGAGGANVLTF.

At least ten counts were recorded for this clonotype. CDR3 sequence (DNA): TGTGCCAGCAGCTCTTACATGGCCGGGGAGCTGTTTTTT. This sequence encodes CASSSYMAGELFF. The chain links TRBV11-2 to TRBJ2-2; no firm D call. The ends were cut back, 4 bases at V and 6 bases at J, with 9 bases in the middle. The CDR3 contains 13 residues. The V gene's germline CDR1 is SGHAT and CDR2 FQNNGV.

The CDR3, as DNA: TGTGCCAGCAGTGATCCCCCGGAGTTGGAGACCCAGTACTTC. It translates to CASSDPPELETQYF. The chain employs TRBV2 and TRBJ2-5; no definite D call. The CDR3 covers 14 residues. Germline assignment: CDR1 SNHLY and CDR2 FYNNEI. The V end lost 3 bases, the J end lost 5 bases, and 13 bases lay between the germline ends.

This clonotype was picked up many times. The J gene is TRBJ2-1, the V gene TRBV20-1, with D unresolved. The CDR3 sequence is 14 residues long. V was clipped by 3 bases and J by 4 bases, with 13 bases between them. The germline V gene has CDR1 DFQATT and CDR2 SNEGSKA (reference sequence). CDR3 sequence: CSASFGIEYNEQFF. DNA for the CDR3: TGCAGTGCTAGTTTTGGGATAGAGTACAATGAGCAGTTCTTC.

The sample holds many counts of this clonotype. The V call is TRBV28, the J call TRBJ1-5, with D possibly matching TRBD1 (5 bases). The CDR3 has 16 amino acids. Trimming took 2 bases from V and 5 from J, leaving 16 bases between them. Germline lookup yields CDR1 MDHEN and CDR2 SYDVKM. The CDR3 sequence is CASSLAGTRGYQPQHF. Written as DNA, the CDR3 is TGTGCCAGCAGTTTAGCGGGGACCCGGGGGTATCAGCCCCAGCATTTT.

The chain combines TRBV7-3 with TRBJ2-7, with D unclear. CDR1 is SGHTA, CDR2 FQGTGA, per germline. The CDR3 totals 15 residues. V was shortened by 5 bases and J by 3 bases, with 17 bases between the two germline ends. This CDR3 is CASSLNIGPSYEQYF. The CDR3 DNA sequence: TGTGCCAGCAGCCTAAATATTGGACCGAGCTACGAGCAGTACTTC.

The rearrangement uses TRBV12-3 or TRBV12-4 and TRBJ1-3; weak D call: TRBD1 (5 bases). Between the trimmed V and J ends, which lost 6 bases and 1 base, there was a span of 7 bases. The CDR3 has 13 amino acids. The CDR3 reads CASSTGSGNTIYF. The DNA for the CDR3 is TGTGCCAGCAGCACAGGATCTGGAAACACCATATATTTT.

Ten or more counts support this clonotype. The CDR3 DNA follows: TGTGCCAGTAGTATGCAGGGGGGCCAAGAGACCCAGTACTTC. Translation: CASSMQGGQETQYF. The V gene is TRBV19, the J gene TRBJ2-5; a possible D gene is TRBD1 (7 bases). The germline gives CDR1 LNHDA, CDR2 SQIVND (reference sequence). The CDR3 has 14 residues. V lost 3 bases to trimming and J lost 1 base, with 9 bases between them.

J is TRBJ2-5 and V is TRBV10-3; D may be TRBD1 or TRBD2 (5 bases each). V gave up 8 bases and J gave up 2 bases, with 15 bases separating them. Germline CDR1 reads ENHRY; CDR2 reads SYGVKD. The CDR3 is 14 residues long. The CDR3 protein is CAIAAGAGQETQYF. The CDR3 region has the DNA TGTGCCATCGCTGCCGGGGCAGGACAAGAGACCCAGTACTTC.

Ten or more counts support this clonotype. The rearrangement joins TRBV5-6 to TRBJ1-2; the match to TRBD1 covers 8 bases. J lost 2 bases, V lost 4 bases, and 7 bases had no gene match. The germline CDR1 and CDR2 sequences are SGHDT and YYEEEE. CDR3 size: 15 residues. The CDR3: CASSPGTGENYGYTF. In DNA, the CDR3 is TGTGCCAGCAGCCCCGGGACAGGTGAAAACTATGGCTACACCTTC. Together with reference TRBV5-6 and TRBJ1-2, the CDR3 gives the full variable domain: DAGVTQSPTHLIKTRGQQVTLRCSPKSGHDTVSWYQQALGQGPQFIFQYYEEEERQRGNFPDRFSGHQFPNYSSELNVNALLLGDSALYLCASSPGTGENYGYTFGSGTRLTVV.

The chain is built from TRBV6-1 and TRBJ2-7; perhaps TRBD2 as D (6 bases). The J call may be in error: the DNA end matches TRBJ2-1 better. The length of the CDR3 is 15 residues. CDR1 is MNHNS, CDR2 SASEGT, per germline. CDR3: CASRQTIGSGIEQFF. The CDR3 nucleotides are TGTGCCAGCAGACAGACTATCGGGAGTGGGATCGAGCAGTTCTTC.

Ten or more counts support this clonotype. The CDR3, as DNA: TGTGCCATCAGTGAGTCGGTGGGGACTAGCGGGAGAGAGACCCAGTACTTC. Amino acids: CAISESVGTSGRETQYF. The chain couples TRBV10-3 to TRBJ2-5; 14 bases fit TRBD2. This CDR3 region has 17 residues. Losses at the gene ends were 0 bases for V and 4 bases for J; bases not matched to a gene: 4. CDR1 and CDR2 (germline): ENHRY, SYGVKD.

The CDR3 sequence: CASGSGTGGSAEAFF. The CDR3, as DNA: TGTGCCAGCGGCTCCGGGACAGGGGGTAGCGCTGAAGCTTTCTTT. The V and J genes are TRBV6-1 and TRBJ1-1, with TRBD1 identical over 11 bases. Germline V gene lookup returns CDR1 MNHNS and CDR2 SASEGT. Germline trimming cut 8 bases from V and 6 bases from J; bases unmatched to any gene: 11. This CDR3 region has 15 residues.

This clonotype was counted at least ten times. The chain is built from TRBV11-2 and TRBJ2-7; D is perhaps TRBD2 (5 bases). CDR3 length: 13 amino acids. The germline V gene has CDR1 SGHAT and CDR2 FQNNGV. V was trimmed by 5 bases and J by 3 bases, leaving 11 bases between them. The CDR3: CASSPGLDYEQYF. The CDR3 region has the DNA TGTGCCAGCAGCCCCGGACTGGACTACGAGCAGTACTTC. Looking up the rest from reference TRBV11-2 and TRBJ2-7 gives the full variable domain: EAGVAQSPRYKIIEKRQSVAFWCNPISGHATLYWYQQILGQGPKLLIQFQNNGVVDDSQLPKDRFSAERLKGVDSTLKIQPAKLEDSAVYLCASSPGLDYEQYFGPGTRLTVT.

This clonotype occurred many times. The chain couples TRBV5-1 to TRBJ2-2; 9 bases match TRBD2. Germline V gene lookup returns CDR1 SGHRS and CDR2 YFSETQ. V lost 1 base and J lost 6; bases outside the gene matches: 4. The CDR3 runs 15 residues. CDR3 bases: TGCGCCAGCAGCTTGATTAGCGGGAGCGCCGGGGAGCTGTTTTTT. Translation gives CASSLISGSAGELFF.

This clonotype was counted many times. V and J are TRBV7-8 and TRBJ2-2; no clear D. Per the germline V gene, CDR1 is SGHVS and CDR2 is FQNEAQ. The length of the CDR3 is 16 residues. Trimming pared 5 bases from V and 6 bases from J, leaving 19 bases between. CDR3 in DNA: TGTGCCAGCAGCCCGTCCGGATTAGTTAAACCCGGGGAGCTGTTTTTT. As protein: CASSPSGLVKPGELFF.

The V call is TRBV5-4, the J call TRBJ2-7; TRBD1 matches at 8 bases. Germline V CDR1 and CDR2: SGHNT, YYREEE (reference sequence). The CDR3 extends over 17 amino acids. Germline trimming cut 1 base from V and 2 bases from J; bases unmatched to any gene: 11. The DNA for the CDR3 is TGTGCCAGCAGCTTGCCTGCCGGGACAGGAAATCCCTACGAGCAGTACTTC. Its protein is CASSLPAGTGNPYEQYF.

The chain employs TRBV19 and TRBJ1-2; 9 bases are shared with TRBD1. From germline, CDR1 is LNHDA and CDR2 SQIVND (reference sequence). V trimming: 6 bases; J trimming: 4 bases; junction bases outside the gene matches: 9. The CDR3 runs to 15 residues. CDR3 nucleotides: TGTGCCAGTAGGACCGACGGGACAGGGACCTATGGCTACACCTTC. It specifies CASRTDGTGTYGYTF.

This clonotype was detected ten times or more. This chain uses TRBV5-6 with TRBJ2-5, with 7 bases identical to TRBD1. CDR1 is SGHDT and CDR2 is YYEEEE in the germline V gene. V shed 2 bases and J 1 base; nucleotides not matched to a gene: 8. The CDR3 sequence is 16 residues long. DNA for the CDR3: TGTGCCAGCAGCTTAATAGTCGGGGACAGCCAAGAGACCCAGTACTTC. It encodes CASSLIVGDSQETQYF.

The J gene is TRBJ2-2, the V gene TRBV20-1, with D perhaps matching TRBD1 or TRBD2 (5 bases each). Deletions cut 1 base from V and 2 bases from J, with 11 bases between. The CDR3 length is 15 residues. From germline, CDR1 is DFQATT and CDR2 SNEGSKA (reference sequence). Written as DNA, the CDR3 is TGCAGTGCTAGAGTTATGGGACGCAACACCGGGGAGCTGTTTTTT. It yields the protein CSARVMGRNTGELFF.

CDR3 sequence: CSVEAGNMNTEAFF. Written as DNA, the CDR3 is TGCAGCGTTGAGGCAGGGAACATGAACACTGAAGCTTTCTTT. The rearrangement uses TRBV29-1 and TRBJ1-1; possible D gene TRBD1, 5 bases. CDR3 length: 14 amino acids. The V end was cut by 3 bases, the J end by 0 bases, with 11 bases between. Germline values: CDR1 SQVTM, CDR2 ANQGSEA.

This clonotype was seen ten or more times. V usage is TRBV28 and J usage is TRBJ1-1, with 7 positions matching TRBD1. The CDR3 has 16 amino acids. With 6 bases clipped from V and 5 bases from J, the junction kept 15 bases outside the gene matches. Germline CDR1 and CDR2: MDHEN and SYDVKM. The chain's CDR3 is CASRGVKDRVGTEAFF. The CDR3 DNA reads TGTGCCAGCAGAGGGGTAAAAGACAGGGTGGGGACTGAAGCTTTCTTT. The variable domain in full, completed from reference TRBV28 and TRBJ1-1, reads DVKVTQSSRYLVKRTGEKVFLECVQDMDHENMFWYRQDPGLGLRLIYFSYDVKMKEKGDIPEGYSVSREKKERFSLILESASTNQTSMYLCASRGVKDRVGTEAFFGQGTRLTVV.

This clonotype was observed many times. This CDR3 reads CATDRGWPGELFF. The CDR3 DNA follows: TGTGCCACGGACAGGGGGTGGCCCGGGGAGCTGTTTTTT. The rearrangement joins TRBV6-5 to TRBJ2-2, with 10 bases that match TRBD1. V lost 10 bases to trimming and J lost 6 bases; unmatched junction nucleotides: 5. Per the germline V gene, CDR1 is MNHEY and CDR2 is SVGAGI. CDR3 length: 13 residues.

The J gene is TRBJ2-7, the V gene TRBV3-1; possibly TRBD2 for D (5 bases). The CDR3 is 14 amino acids. The V gene's germline CDR1 is LGHDT and CDR2 YNNKEL (reference sequence). V lost 4 bases and J 5 bases, leaving 15 bases between the germline ends. The CDR3: CASSPPQRAHEQYF. CDR3 coding DNA: TGTGCCAGCAGCCCGCCCCAGAGGGCCCACGAGCAGTACTTC.

This clonotype was counted at least ten times. The chain combines TRBV19 with TRBJ2-7, with unresolved D. V lost 3 bases to trimming and J lost 2 bases, with 11 bases between them. The CDR3 runs 14 residues. Germline values: CDR1 LNHDA, CDR2 SQIVND (reference sequence). The DNA for the CDR3 is TGTGCCAGTAGTATTCGGGCCTCCACCTACGAGCAGTACTTC. Protein: CASSIRASTYEQYF.